The following is a T cell receptor (beta chain) sequence with its context. What it binds is unknown. A much larger clone lies one base from this, so it may be a read error. The data belong to a study of regulatory T cells in long-lasting Graves disease. Combining iRepertoire HTBI primers with Arm-PCR of CDR3 regions, the authors built TCR beta libraries. TCRdb itself ran the multiplex PCR reads through MiXCR, one entry per CDR3 protein. The sample records about 420,000 distinct CDR3 sequences, 16% being singletons. Study findings and constraints: There was favoring of TRBV28, TRBJ1-2 and TRBJ2-5 in persistent disease.

This sample's time point: newly diagnosed GD, antithyroid drugs for less than 3 months. The TCR library was made from RNA extracted from PBMCs. The CDR3 spans 16 residues. The germline gives CDR1 ENHRY, CDR2 SYGVKD. Trimming stripped 2 bases from V and 2 bases from J, with 15 bases between. These records were also assigned to another study, of T cells in Graves' hyperthyroidism and ophthalmopathy.

The chain joins TRBV10-3 to TRBJ2-5, with a possible D match to TRBD1 (6 bases). The TCR comes from a young woman with Graves disease. The sequenced sample was peripheral blood mononuclear cells (PBMCs), obtained at new diagnosis, from a patient treated with antithyroid drugs. The DNA for the CDR3 is TGTGCCATCAGTGAGGGACAGCCTATAGGGCAAGAGACCCAGTACTTC. Protein product: CAISEGQPIGQETQYF.